This T cell receptor beta chain was sequenced for a study of identical twins. A universal primer site came from template switching; cDNA carried unique molecular identifiers. TCRdb reprocessed the 5' RACE reads with MiXCR, giving one entry per CDR3 protein. The sample has under 450,000 distinct CDR3 sequences, under 20% seen once; the top ten hold about 12%. Germline values: CDR1 MDHEN, CDR2 SYDVKM. V was cut by 10 bases and J by 6 bases, with 12 bases left in between. The CDR3 has 12 amino acids. Concerning this clonotype itself: Its specificity is not known.

Study-level results: Abundant cord blood beta clonotypes carried fewer insertions; memory repertoires showed none. Low generation-probability sequences were in excess among twin-shared out-of-frame alpha sequences. Twins' surplus sharing was weaker for beta out-of-frame sequences.

The material sequenced was naive T cells sorted from blood. This chain joins TRBV28 and TRBJ2-2, with D uncertain. This TCR was recovered from a man aged 45-60 years in good health. Here the CDR3 reads CATYTDAGELFF. In DNA form, the CDR3 reads TGTGCCACCTATACGGACGCCGGGGAGCTGTTTTTT.